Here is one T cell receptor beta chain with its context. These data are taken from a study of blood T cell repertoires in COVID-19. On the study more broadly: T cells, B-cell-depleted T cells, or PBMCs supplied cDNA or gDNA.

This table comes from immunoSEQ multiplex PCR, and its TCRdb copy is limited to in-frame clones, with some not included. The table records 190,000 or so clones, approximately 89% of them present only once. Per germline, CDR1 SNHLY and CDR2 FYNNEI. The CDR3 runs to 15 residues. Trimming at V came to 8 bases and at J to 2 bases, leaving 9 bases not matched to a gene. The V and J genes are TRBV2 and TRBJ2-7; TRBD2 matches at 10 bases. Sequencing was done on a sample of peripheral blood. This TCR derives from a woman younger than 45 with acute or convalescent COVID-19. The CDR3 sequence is CASQGGLATPYEQYF. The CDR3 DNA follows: TGTGCCAGCCAGGGGGGACTAGCGACTCCCTACGAGCAGTACTTC.